This T cell receptor beta chain is from a study of blood T cell repertoires in COVID-19. Overall study: PBMCs, B-cell-depleted T cells, or T cells were the source of the cDNA or gDNA that made up the material.

Clones were sequenced by immunoSEQ multiplex PCR, and TCRdb holds only the in-frame ones, with some missing. The sample lists approximately 230,000 clones, more than 80% occurring once. V gave up 4 bases and J gave up 7 bases; unmatched junction bases: 6. Germline V lookup: CDR1 MNHEY, CDR2 SVGAGI. The CDR3 sequence is 14 residues long. This sequence originates from a man in his thirties or forties who had recovered from COVID-19. Sequenced material: peripheral blood. The V gene is TRBV6-5, the J gene TRBJ1-5; TRBD1 matches at 8 bases. Written as DNA, the CDR3 is TGTGCCAGCAGTTCGACAGGGGAATACCAGCCCCAGCATTTT. Protein product: CASSSTGEYQPQHF.